Presented here are 8 T cell receptor beta chains from one specimen sequenced in a study of T cell clonotyping in hematopoietic cell transplantation. As for time point: recipient sample about 28 days before transplant, after cytoreduction. Sequenced by immunoSEQ multiplex PCR; TCRdb stores in-frame clones only, minus some. The table shows 25,000 to 35,000 clones, with roughly 70% occurring only once. The material sequenced was peripheral blood mononuclear cells, taken before stem cell transplant. The source of these receptors is a man in his forties or fifties with myelodysplastic syndrome. Some clones in this sample may be carry-over from other donors' samples.

The genes are TRBV27 and TRBJ1-2; D is unclear. CDR3 length: 14 residues. Germline values: CDR1 MNHEY, CDR2 SMNVEV (reference sequence). The ends were cut back, 0 bases at V and 3 bases at J, with 8 bases in the middle. The CDR3 sequence is CASSLSGGDYGYTF. CDR3 nucleotide sequence: TGTGCCAGCAGTTTATCAGGAGGAGACTATGGCTACACCTTC.

J is TRBJ2-7 and V is TRBV4-1; D may correspond to TRBD1 or TRBD2 (5 bases each). V was pared by 1 base and J by 2 bases, with 18 bases between. Looked up from germline, CDR1 is MGHRA and CDR2 is YSYEKL. The CDR3 is made up of 17 amino acids. This CDR3 is CASSQGVLVRGPYEQYF. The CDR3 DNA is TGCGCCAGCAGCCAAGGAGTCCTAGTGAGGGGTCCCTACGAGCAGTACTTC.

CDR3 residues: CASSLGDRGAGYTF. In DNA form, the CDR3 reads TGTGCCAGCAGTTTAGGAGACCGTGGCGCGGGCTACACCTTC. The chain joins TRBV28 to TRBJ1-2; no clear D gene. The CDR3 runs to 14 residues. Germline V gene lookup returns CDR1 MDHEN and CDR2 SYDVKM. V was trimmed by 2 bases and J by 8 bases, leaving 15 bases between them.

The chain links TRBV5-6 to TRBJ1-1; D unresolved. Germline CDR1 is SGHDT and CDR2 is YYEEEE. V gave up 0 bases and J gave up 7 bases, with 7 bases separating them. The CDR3 length is 12 residues. CDR3 residues: CASSLAGGEAFF. DNA of the CDR3: TGTGCCAGCAGCTTGGCGGGCGGTGAAGCTTTCTTT. Combining the CDR3 with reference TRBV5-6 and TRBJ1-1 gives the whole variable domain DAGVTQSPTHLIKTRGQQVTLRCSPKSGHDTVSWYQQALGQGPQFIFQYYEEEERQRGNFPDRFSGHQFPNYSSELNVNALLLGDSALYLCASSLAGGEAFFGQGTRLTVV.

The chain uses TRBV20-1 and TRBJ2-5; D ambiguous. Per the germline V gene, CDR1 is DFQATT and CDR2 is SNEGSKA (reference sequence). V was shortened by 1 base and J by 13 bases, with 4 bases between the two germline ends. This CDR3 has 8 residues. CDR3 region: CSARGLYF. CDR3 sequence (DNA): TGCAGTGCTAGAGGGCTGTACTTC.

The rearrangement joins TRBV5-1 to TRBJ2-3; TRBD2 matches at 8 bases. Germline CDR1 is SGHRS and CDR2 is YFSETQ. V trimming: 0 bases; J trimming: 5 bases; junction bases outside the gene matches: 5. The CDR3 has 15 residues. The CDR3 sequence: CASSLAGGPGDTQYF. CDR3 nucleotide sequence: TGCGCCAGCAGCTTGGCGGGAGGGCCCGGAGATACGCAGTATTTT. Variable domain in full (rest from reference TRBV5-1 and TRBJ2-3): KAGVTQTPRYLIKTRGQQVTLSCSPISGHRSVSWYQQTPGQGLQFLFEYFSETQRNKGNFPGRFSGRQFSNSRSEMNVSTLELGDSALYLCASSLAGGPGDTQYFGPGTRLTVL.

This clone was seen once. The chain uses TRBV28 and TRBJ1-1; TRBD1 is a possible D gene (5 bases). The CDR3 spans 17 residues. Germline V CDR1 and CDR2: MDHEN, SYDVKM. V lost 4 bases, J lost 0 bases, and 18 bases lay in between. CDR3 nucleotides: TGTGCCAGCAGTTCTCGAAGCGGACAATTCATGAACACTGAAGCTTTCTTT. This encodes CASSSRSGQFMNTEAFF.

This chain connects TRBV4-3 to TRBJ2-7; possible D gene TRBD1, 6 bases. The CDR3 is 14 amino acids. Germline assignment: CDR1 LGHNA and CDR2 YSLEER. Trimming took 8 bases from V and 0 from J, leaving 14 bases between them. Here the CDR3 reads CASRRDTTSYEQYF. CDR3 coding DNA: TGCGCCAGCCGACGGGACACCACCTCCTACGAGCAGTACTTC.